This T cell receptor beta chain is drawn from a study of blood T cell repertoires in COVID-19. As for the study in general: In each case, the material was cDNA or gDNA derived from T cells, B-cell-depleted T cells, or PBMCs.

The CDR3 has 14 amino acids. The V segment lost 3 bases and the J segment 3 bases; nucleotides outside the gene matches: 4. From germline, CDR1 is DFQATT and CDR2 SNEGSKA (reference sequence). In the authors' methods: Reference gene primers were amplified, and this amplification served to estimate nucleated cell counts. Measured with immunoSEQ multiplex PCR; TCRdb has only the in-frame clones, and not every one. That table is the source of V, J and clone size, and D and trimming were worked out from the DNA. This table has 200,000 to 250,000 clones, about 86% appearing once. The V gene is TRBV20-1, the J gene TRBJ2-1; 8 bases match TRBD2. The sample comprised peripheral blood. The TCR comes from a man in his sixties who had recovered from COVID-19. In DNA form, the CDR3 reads TGCAGTGCTAGTGGCCTAGCGGGCTACAATGAGCAGTTCTTC. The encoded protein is CSASGLAGYNEQFF.